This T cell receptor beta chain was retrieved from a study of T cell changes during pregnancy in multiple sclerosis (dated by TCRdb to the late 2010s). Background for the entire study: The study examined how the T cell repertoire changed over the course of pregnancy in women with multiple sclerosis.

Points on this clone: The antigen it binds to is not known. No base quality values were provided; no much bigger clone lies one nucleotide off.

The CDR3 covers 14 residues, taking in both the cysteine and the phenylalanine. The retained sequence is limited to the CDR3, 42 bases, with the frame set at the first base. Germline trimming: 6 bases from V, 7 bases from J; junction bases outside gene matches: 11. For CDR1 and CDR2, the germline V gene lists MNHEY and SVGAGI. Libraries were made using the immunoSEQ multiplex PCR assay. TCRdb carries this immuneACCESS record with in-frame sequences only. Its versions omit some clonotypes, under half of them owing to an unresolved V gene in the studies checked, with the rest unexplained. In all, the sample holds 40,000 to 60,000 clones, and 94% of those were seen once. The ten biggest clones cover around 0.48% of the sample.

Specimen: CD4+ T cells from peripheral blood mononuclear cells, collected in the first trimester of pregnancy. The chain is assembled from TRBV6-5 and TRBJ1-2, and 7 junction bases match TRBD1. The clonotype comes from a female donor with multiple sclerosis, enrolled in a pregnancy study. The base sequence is TGTGCCAGCAGACCCCGACAGGGTTACGGTGGCTACACCTTC. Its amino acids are CASRPRQGYGGYTF.